A single sample is the source of the 11 T cell receptor beta chains below, sequenced in a study of regulatory T cells in long-lasting Graves disease. Time point given: persistent/refractory GD, antithyroid drugs over 5 years with positive TRAb. The TCR library used RNA extracted from PBMCs. Building of the TCR beta libraries involved iRepertoire HTBI primers and Arm-PCR of CDR3 regions. Each CDR3 protein is one row after TCRdb ran MiXCR on the multiplex PCR reads. This repertoire shows a few hundred thousand distinct CDR3 sequences, around 24% found once; its top ten account for around 24%. This sample comprised peripheral blood mononuclear cells (PBMCs), obtained when the disease was refractory, from a patient treated with antithyroid drugs. These receptors originate from a female donor with Graves disease.

This clonotype showed up many times. The chain links TRBV6-1 to TRBJ2-7; 7 bases line up with TRBD1. The germline gives CDR1 MNHNS, CDR2 SASEGT. This CDR3 contains 13 residues. V shed 6 bases and J 4 bases; nucleotides not matched to a gene: 6. Written as DNA, the CDR3 is TGTGCCAGCAGAGGCCGGGACAGATACGAGCAGTACTTC. This codes for CASRGRDRYEQYF.

V gene TRBV29-1 combines with J gene TRBJ2-1; perhaps D is TRBD1 or TRBD2 (6 bases each). The CDR3 is 11 amino acids. Germline V gene lookup returns CDR1 SQVTM and CDR2 ANQGSEA. With 3 bases removed from V and 12 bases from J, the gap between germline ends came to 12 bases. The CDR3 DNA follows: TGCAGCGTTGATAGGGGGGTTGGGCAGTTCTTC. It is translated as CSVDRGVGQFF.

The table lists this clonotype with a few counts. The chain has TRBV19 and TRBJ1-5; 8 nucleotides align to TRBD1. V lost 2 bases, J lost 0 bases, and 3 bases stayed unmatched. Germline V lookup: CDR1 LNHDA, CDR2 SQIVND (reference sequence). This CDR3 contains 16 residues. In DNA, the CDR3 is TGTGCCAGTAGTATACAGGGGGCCATTAGCAATCAGCCCCAGCATTTT. It translates to CASSIQGAISNQPQHF.

This clonotype appeared many times. This chain links TRBV3-1 with TRBJ2-2; no reliable D call. The CDR3 is made up of 12 amino acids. V was pared by 1 base and J by 4 bases, with 1 base between. CDR1 and CDR2 (germline): LGHDT, YNNKEL (reference sequence). The CDR3 DNA sequence: TGTGCCAGCAGCCAAGCCACCGGGGAGCTGTTTTTT. Its translation is CASSQATGELFF.

V and J are TRBV11-2 and TRBJ2-2, with D perhaps matching TRBD1 (6 bases). The germline V gene encodes CDR1 SGHAT and CDR2 FQNNGV. CDR3 length: 14 residues. V was trimmed by 5 bases and J by 4 bases, leaving 11 bases between them. In nucleotides, the CDR3 is TGTGCCAGCAGCGCCGACAGGACCACCGGGGAGCTGTTTTTT. It specifies CASSADRTTGELFF.

The V gene is TRBV5-1, the J gene TRBJ2-6; weak D call: TRBD1 (5 bases). The length of the CDR3 is 17 residues. Germline-derived CDR1 and CDR2 are SGHRS and YFSETQ. V shed 5 bases and J shed 0 bases, with 15 bases lying between them. The CDR3 DNA reads as TGCGCCAGCAGTAAGACAGAGAGTACCTCTGGGGCCAACGTCCTGACTTTC. It specifies CASSKTESTSGANVLTF.

A few counts support this clonotype. The gene calls are TRBV28 and TRBJ2-5; 7 nucleotides line up with TRBD1. V was pared by 5 bases and J by 2 bases, with 11 bases of the junction left unmatched. This CDR3 region has 16 residues. Germline V gives CDR1 MDHEN, CDR2 SYDVKM. The CDR3 region is CASSPPPQGVQETQYF. The CDR3 DNA reads as TGTGCCAGCAGTCCCCCCCCCCAGGGGGTACAAGAGACCCAGTACTTC.

This clonotype came up many times. This chain uses TRBV2 with TRBJ2-7; maybe TRBD1 (6 bases). CDR1 is SNHLY and CDR2 is FYNNEI in the germline V gene. The CDR3 runs 14 residues. With 7 bases removed from V and 3 bases from J, the gap between germline ends came to 16 bases. CDR3 region: CASILRQVGYEQYF. DNA for the CDR3: TGTGCCAGCATTCTAAGACAGGTCGGCTACGAGCAGTACTTC.

The chain combines TRBV13 with TRBJ1-4, with D uncertain. CDR1 is PRHDT, CDR2 FYEKMQ, per germline (reference sequence). Deletions cut 0 bases from V and 7 bases from J, with 12 bases between. This CDR3 has 15 amino acids. CDR3 in DNA: TGTGCCAGCAGCTTAGGACCCCGCCTCCCTGAAAAACTGTTTTTT. It is translated as CASSLGPRLPEKLFF.

This chain joins TRBV3-1 and TRBJ1-2; D gene unclear. CDR3 length: 13 residues. Trimming took 0 bases from V and 8 from J, leaving 10 bases between them. CDR1 and CDR2 (germline): LGHDT, YNNKEL (reference sequence). The CDR3 reads CASSQEGNRGYTF. The CDR3 nucleotides read TGTGCCAGCAGCCAAGAAGGTAATCGCGGCTACACCTTC.

This chain links TRBV5-1 with TRBJ2-5; 12 bases are a match to TRBD1. Trimming took 4 bases from V and 5 from J; bases not matched to a gene: 9. This CDR3 is 16 amino acids long. Germline assignment: CDR1 SGHRS and CDR2 YFSETQ. This CDR3 is CASSPLGQGAGETQYF. The CDR3 region has the DNA TGCGCCAGCAGCCCTTTGGGACAGGGGGCAGGGGAGACCCAGTACTTC.